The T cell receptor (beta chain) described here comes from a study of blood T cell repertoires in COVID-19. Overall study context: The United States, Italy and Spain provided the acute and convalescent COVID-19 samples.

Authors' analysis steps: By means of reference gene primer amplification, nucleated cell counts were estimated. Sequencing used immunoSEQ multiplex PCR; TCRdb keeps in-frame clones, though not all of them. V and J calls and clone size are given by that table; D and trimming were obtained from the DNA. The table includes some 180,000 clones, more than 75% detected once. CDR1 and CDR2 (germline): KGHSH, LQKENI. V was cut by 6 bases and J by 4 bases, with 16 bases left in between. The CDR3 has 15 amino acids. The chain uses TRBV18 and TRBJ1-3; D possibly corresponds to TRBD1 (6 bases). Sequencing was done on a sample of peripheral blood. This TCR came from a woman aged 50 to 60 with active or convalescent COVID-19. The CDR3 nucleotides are TGTGCCAGCTCTTCGACCAGGGGAGAGGGAAACACCATATATTTT. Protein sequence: CASSSTRGEGNTIYF.